This T cell receptor beta chain appears in the sequencing data of a study of blood T cell repertoires in COVID-19. Study-wide context: The United States, Italy and Spain supplied acute and convalescent COVID-19 samples. From T cells, B-cell-depleted T cells, or PBMCs came the material, which was cDNA or gDNA.

This clone occurred a few times. Per the authors' pipeline: Estimated nucleated cell counts came from reference gene primer amplification. Here immunoSEQ multiplex PCR was the method, and the copy in TCRdb shows in-frame clones only, minus some. V and J calls plus clone size are reproduced from that table; the DNA served to infer D and trimming. The data hold fewer than 200,000 clones, with approximately 80% observed a single time. Germline V lookup: CDR1 MNHNS, CDR2 SASEGT. Trimming left V 1 base short and J 2 bases short, with 9 bases between. The CDR3 covers 15 residues. This receptor was taken from a woman older than 75 with acute or convalescent COVID-19. Sequencing was done on a sample of peripheral blood. J is TRBJ1-3 and V is TRBV6-1; the D is unclear. The CDR3 spells CASSEEVAAGNTIYF. The DNA for the CDR3 is TGTGCCAGCAGTGAAGAAGTGGCCGCTGGAAACACCATATATTTT.